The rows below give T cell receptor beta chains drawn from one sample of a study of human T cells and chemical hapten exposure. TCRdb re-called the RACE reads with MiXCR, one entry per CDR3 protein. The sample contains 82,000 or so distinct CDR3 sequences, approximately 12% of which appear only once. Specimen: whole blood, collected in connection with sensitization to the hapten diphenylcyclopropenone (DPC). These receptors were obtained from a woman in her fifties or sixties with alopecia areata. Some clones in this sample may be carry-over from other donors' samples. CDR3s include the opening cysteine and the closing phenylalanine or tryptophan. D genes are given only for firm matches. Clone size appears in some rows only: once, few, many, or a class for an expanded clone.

DNA: TGTGCCAGCTCACCACGACGGGAGCCTATCTACGAGCAGTACTTC
CDR3: CASSPRREPIYEQYF
D: -
size: -
V: TRBV18
J: TRBJ2-7

DNA: TGTGCCAGCAGTTTCGGGGGTCCCTCCTACGAGCAGTACTTC
CDR3: CASSFGGPSYEQYF
D: -
size: once
V: TRBV12-3/TRBV12-4
J: TRBJ2-7

DNA: TGCAGCGTAGCCCCCGGGACAGGACAAGAGACCCAGTACTTC
CDR3: CSVAPGTGQETQYF
D: TRBD1
size: -
V: TRBV29-1
J: TRBJ2-5

DNA: TGTGCCAGTAATGTCCCAAACAATGAGCAGTTCTTC
CDR3: CASNVPNNEQFF
D: -
size: few
V: TRBV10-3
J: TRBJ2-1

DNA: TGTGCCAGCAGTTTCGGACAAATGGGATTGATGAACACTGAAGCTTTCTTT
CDR3: CASSFGQMGLMNTEAFF
D: -
size: -
V: TRBV27
J: TRBJ1-1

DNA: TGTGCCAGCAGATACCGACAGCAGAACACTGAAGCTTTCTTT
CDR3: CASRYRQQNTEAFF
D: -
size: -
V: TRBV2
J: TRBJ1-1

DNA: TGTGCCAGCAGCACTAGTGGCACCTATGGCTACACCTTC
CDR3: CASSTSGTYGYTF
D: -
size: many
V: TRBV11-2
J: TRBJ1-2

DNA: TGTGCCAGCAGCTTGGCAACCGCGAACACTGAAGCTTTCTTT
CDR3: CASSLATANTEAFF
D: -
size: -
V: TRBV5-6
J: TRBJ1-1

DNA: TGCAGCGCTCGGGACACCAAGGTTACAGATACGCAGTATTTT
CDR3: CSARDTKVTDTQYF
D: -
size: -
V: TRBV29-1
J: TRBJ2-3

DNA: TGTGCCAGCAGTTTGACTGGGGGGGAAAAACTGTTTTTT
CDR3: CASSLTGGEKLFF
D: -
size: -
V: TRBV12-3/TRBV12-4
J: TRBJ1-4

DNA: TGTGCCAGCTTCGCGGAGTCTAACTATGGCTACACCTTC
CDR3: CASFAESNYGYTF
D: -
size: few
V: TRBV6-6
J: TRBJ1-2

DNA: TGTGCCAGCAGCGTAAGAGACATAGGGGATACGCAGTATTTT
CDR3: CASSVRDIGDTQYF
D: -
size: -
V: TRBV9
J: TRBJ2-3

DNA: TGCAGTGCTAGAGAAGCTAACAGGGTAAGCGAAGCTTTCTTT
CDR3: CSAREANRVSEAFF
D: -
size: few
V: TRBV20-1
J: TRBJ1-1

DNA: TGTGCCAGCAGGGGGGGGGATCAACCCCAGCATTTT
CDR3: CASRGGDQPQHF
D: -
size: many
V: TRBV12-3/TRBV12-4
J: TRBJ1-5

DNA: TGCAGCGTTGAAAACGTTACTCCTGCAATTGGGACCCAGTACTTC
CDR3: CSVENVTPAIGTQYF
D: -
size: many
V: TRBV29-1
J: TRBJ2-5

DNA: TGTGCCAGCAGCCGGCTTCGCATGAACACTGAAGCTTTCTTT
CDR3: CASSRLRMNTEAFF
D: -
size: many
V: TRBV4-2
J: TRBJ1-1

DNA: TGTGCCAGCAGGCGGCTTTACAATGAGCAGTTCTTC
CDR3: CASRRLYNEQFF
D: -
size: few
V: TRBV2
J: TRBJ2-1

DNA: TGTGCCAGCAGCCCCATGACAGGGCTGAGGACTGAAGCTTTCTTT
CDR3: CASSPMTGLRTEAFF
D: TRBD1
size: few
V: TRBV3-1
J: TRBJ1-1

DNA: TGTGCCAGCCGGGACATACAGAGGATGGGAGGCTACACCTTC
CDR3: CASRDIQRMGGYTF
D: -
size: few
V: TRBV2
J: TRBJ1-2

DNA: TGTGCCTGGTCGACTAGCGGCGGCAAAAACATTCAGTACTTC
CDR3: CAWSTSGGKNIQYF
D: TRBD2
size: few
V: TRBV30
J: TRBJ2-4

DNA: TGCGCCAGCAGCTTGGGCCTACACAATGAGCAGTTCTTC
CDR3: CASSLGLHNEQFF
D: -
size: many
V: TRBV5-1
J: TRBJ2-1

DNA: TGTGCCAGCAGCCCAGTCCCCCCAGAGACCCAGTACTTC
CDR3: CASSPVPPETQYF
D: -
size: many
V: TRBV7-2
J: TRBJ2-5

DNA: TGTGCCAGCAGCTCAGGGACTAGCGGGAGTGACAATGAGCAGTTCTTC
CDR3: CASSSGTSGSDNEQFF
D: TRBD2
size: many
V: TRBV11-2
J: TRBJ2-1

DNA: TGTGCCAGCAGCTTAGTCCTTCACGATACGCAGTATTTT
CDR3: CASSLVLHDTQYF
D: -
size: many
V: TRBV7-2
J: TRBJ2-3

DNA: TGTGCCAGCTCACCAGGCGGACAGGTCGGTTTGGATACGCAGTATTTT
CDR3: CASSPGGQVGLDTQYF
D: TRBD1
size: many
V: TRBV18
J: TRBJ2-3

DNA: TGTGCCAGCAGCTTACCACCTCGACTAGCGGGAGCGGGGGATGAGCAGTTCTTC
CDR3: CASSLPPRLAGAGDEQFF
D: TRBD2
size: many
V: TRBV7-9
J: TRBJ2-1

DNA: TGTGCCAGCAGCCTCCCCTTGAGGCCCCGGGCTTTCTTT
CDR3: CASSLPLRPRAFF
D: -
size: many
V: TRBV6-6
J: TRBJ1-1

DNA: TGTGCCAGCAGCTTAGCGGGACAGGGTTTCTACGAGCAGTACTTC
CDR3: CASSLAGQGFYEQYF
D: TRBD1
size: many
V: TRBV7-2
J: TRBJ2-7

DNA: TGTGCCAGCTCACCCCGAGGTAGCGGGAGTTCCTACGAGCAGTACTTC
CDR3: CASSPRGSGSSYEQYF
D: TRBD2
size: few
V: TRBV18
J: TRBJ2-7

DNA: TGTGCCAGCAGCTTAATGCGTGGTTACGGAGAAGAAATTCCCATAAGCTCCTACAATGAGCAGTTCTTC
CDR3: CASSLMRGYGEEIPISSYNEQFF
D: -
size: many
V: TRBV7-9
J: TRBJ2-1

DNA: TGTGCCAGCGCTGAGGTGGCCTTGAACACTGAAGCTTTCTTT
CDR3: CASAEVALNTEAFF
D: -
size: -
V: TRBV28
J: TRBJ1-1

DNA: TGTGCCAGCAGTGCTTTGACTGGGGGCAATTCACCCCTCCACTTT
CDR3: CASSALTGGNSPLHF
D: -
size: many
V: TRBV2
J: TRBJ1-6

DNA: TGTGCCAGCAGCAGGACCGCCCGTGGGGGCGATGGCTACACCTTC
CDR3: CASSRTARGGDGYTF
D: -
size: many
V: TRBV14
J: TRBJ1-2

DNA: TGCAGTGCTTTGACTAGCGGGAGGGCGACAGATACGCAGTATTTT
CDR3: CSALTSGRATDTQYF
D: TRBD2
size: -
V: TRBV20-1
J: TRBJ2-3

DNA: TGTGCCAGCAGCAACGACAGGGGGCGATCCCGTGGCCCCCCCGGGGAGCTGTTTTTT
CDR3: CASSNDRGRSRGPPGELFF
D: TRBD1
size: few
V: TRBV7-9
J: TRBJ2-2

DNA: TGTGCCAGCAATAGCGGAACCACAGATACGCAGTATTTT
CDR3: CASNSGTTDTQYF
D: -
size: -
V: TRBV9
J: TRBJ2-3

DNA: TGCAGTGCTAGTAACAGGGGGTTTATCAATGAGCAGTTCTTC
CDR3: CSASNRGFINEQFF
D: TRBD1
size: many
V: TRBV20-1
J: TRBJ2-1

DNA: TGTGCCAGCTCACCCTTACTAGCGTCATTCTACAATGAGCAGTTCTTC
CDR3: CASSPLLASFYNEQFF
D: TRBD2
size: many
V: TRBV18
J: TRBJ2-1

DNA: TGTGCCAGCAGTTTAGGACACTTGAACACTGAAGCTTTCTTT
CDR3: CASSLGHLNTEAFF
D: -
size: -
V: TRBV12-3/TRBV12-4
J: TRBJ1-1

DNA: TGTGCCAGCAGTGCAGGGACTAGCCTTGCGAACACCGGGGAGCTGTTTTTT
CDR3: CASSAGTSLANTGELFF
D: TRBD2
size: -
V: TRBV6-4
J: TRBJ2-2

DNA: TGCGCCAGCAGCTCGGGCGGCGCCCAAGAGACCCAGTACTTC
CDR3: CASSSGGAQETQYF
D: -
size: -
V: TRBV5-1
J: TRBJ2-5

DNA: TGTGCCAGCAGCTTGGGCTGGGGGGTTGAAGCTTTCTTT
CDR3: CASSLGWGVEAFF
D: -
size: -
V: TRBV5-6
J: TRBJ1-1

DNA: TGCAGCGTTGAAGATATTGGGGAAATTGGCACTGAAGCTTTCTTT
CDR3: CSVEDIGEIGTEAFF
D: -
size: many
V: TRBV29-1
J: TRBJ1-1

DNA: TGTGCCAGCAGCTTAGATCTAGCGGAAAGGCAGTTCTTC
CDR3: CASSLDLAERQFF
D: TRBD2
size: -
V: TRBV7-7
J: TRBJ2-1

DNA: TGTGCCTGGAGTGTTTCGGCCTCTGGAAACACCATATATTTT
CDR3: CAWSVSASGNTIYF
D: -
size: -
V: TRBV30
J: TRBJ1-3

DNA: TGTGCCAGCAGCTCCCGGTCGGGCTCTGGAAACACCATATATTTT
CDR3: CASSSRSGSGNTIYF
D: -
size: few
V: TRBV7-9
J: TRBJ1-3

DNA: TGCGCCAGCAGCTCGACATTCGGCTCTGGAAACACCATATATTTT
CDR3: CASSSTFGSGNTIYF
D: -
size: -
V: TRBV5-1
J: TRBJ1-3

DNA: TGCGCCAGCAGGCGGACTAGCGGGAGTTCCGACGAGCAGTACTTC
CDR3: CASRRTSGSSDEQYF
D: TRBD2
size: few
V: TRBV5-1
J: TRBJ2-7

DNA: TGTGCCAGCAGCCAATACGACAGTGACAATCAGCCCCAGCATTTT
CDR3: CASSQYDSDNQPQHF
D: -
size: many
V: TRBV7-6
J: TRBJ1-5

DNA: TGTGCCAGCAGTATCCGGCGGGGCCAACTGTTTTTT
CDR3: CASSIRRGQLFF
D: -
size: few
V: TRBV28
J: TRBJ1-4

DNA: TGCAGCGTCGATGAGCGGGAGAGCTCCTACAATGAGCAGTTCTTC
CDR3: CSVDERESSYNEQFF
D: TRBD2
size: many
V: TRBV29-1
J: TRBJ2-1

DNA: TGTGCCATCGCTGGGCAGGGAACTGAAGCTTTCTTT
CDR3: CAIAGQGTEAFF
D: -
size: -
V: TRBV10-3
J: TRBJ1-1

DNA: TGTGCCAGCAGCTTAGGTTCGGACGCCTGGAGCTACACCTTC
CDR3: CASSLGSDAWSYTF
D: -
size: -
V: TRBV7-9
J: TRBJ1-2

DNA: TGCAGCGTAGTACAGGACCCTCAAGAGACCCAGTACTTC
CDR3: CSVVQDPQETQYF
D: -
size: many
V: TRBV29-1
J: TRBJ2-5

DNA: TGTGCCAGCCGCTCCGACATCTCCTACGAGCAGTACTTC
CDR3: CASRSDISYEQYF
D: -
size: many
V: TRBV6-2/TRBV6-3
J: TRBJ2-7